Here is one TCR beta chain with its context. Method: immunoSEQ multiplex PCR; TCRdb's copy keeps in-frame clones and lacks some. The table shows more than 550,000 clones, with about 91% occurring only once. These data originate in a study of shared clonotypes between healthy human individuals. V shed 0 bases and J shed 2 bases, with 29 bases lying between them. Germline CDR1 LNHDA, CDR2 SQIVND (reference sequence). The CDR3 covers 21 residues. Naive CD8 cells comprised CD45RO-negative, CCR7-positively selected cells, excluding terminally differentiated effector memory CD45RA+ cells. The chain joins TRBV19 to TRBJ2-7; D possibly matches TRBD1 or TRBD2 (6 bases each). The sequenced sample consisted of naive CD8+ T cells sorted from blood. This TCR was recovered from a man between 25 and 39 years old in good health. The CDR3 reads CASSIDLSRGVSGPRTYEQYF. In DNA form, the CDR3 reads TGTGCCAGTAGTATAGATCTATCGAGGGGGGTTTCCGGACCGAGGACCTACGAGCAGTACTTC.